Below are 27 T cell receptor beta chains sequenced from a single sample in a study of radiation and T cells in renal cell carcinoma. As for time point: blood 2 weeks post-SBRT. Treatment indicated: 15 Gy SBRT to primary tumor, nephrectomy 4 weeks later. Repertoires were generated with immunoSEQ multiplex PCR, while TCRdb's copy carries only in-frame clones and drops some. The sample lists 100,000 to 150,000 clones, approximately 80% occurring once. The sequencing used blood, collected from a patient whose treatment included radiotherapy and nephrectomy. The source of these receptors is a woman in her sixties or seventies with renal cell carcinoma.

This rearrangement joins TRBV27 to TRBJ1-1; TRBD1 matches at 8 bases. Germline-derived CDR1 and CDR2 are MNHEY and SMNVEV (reference sequence). This CDR3 is built from 15 residues. V was clipped by 4 bases and J by 4 bases; unmatched bases: 8. CDR3 sequence (DNA): TGTGCCAGCAGTTCGGACAGGGTAGGGAGCACTGAAGCTTTCTTT. Its translation is CASSSDRVGSTEAFF.

This chain connects TRBV5-5 to TRBJ1-3; unclear D gene. Between the trimmed V and J ends, which lost 6 bases and 4 bases, there was a span of 17 bases. The CDR3 is 15 amino acids. In germline, CDR1 is SGHKS, CDR2 YYEKEE (reference sequence). The CDR3 reads CASTTVLEAGNTIYF. DNA of the CDR3: TGTGCCAGCACCACTGTGTTGGAGGCCGGAAACACCATATATTTT.

The chain carries TRBV4-2 and TRBJ2-5; TRBD2 aligns across 13 bases. The CDR3 is made up of 15 amino acids. CDR1 LGHNA and CDR2 YNFKEQ come from the germline V gene. V was clipped by 3 bases and J by 4 bases; unmatched bases: 2. The CDR3 DNA reads as TGTGCCAGCAGCCATGGACTAGCGGGAGCAGAGACCCAGTACTTC. Translated: CASSHGLAGAETQYF.

The chain recombines TRBV5-1 with TRBJ2-1, with 10 bases aligning to TRBD2. The CDR3 is 17 residues long. Trimming took 3 bases from V and 0 from J; bases not matched to a gene: 6. Germline V gene lookup returns CDR1 SGHRS and CDR2 YFSETQ. CDR3 sequence reads: CASSYLSGGASYNEQFF. In nucleotides, the CDR3 is TGCGCCAGCAGCTATTTGAGCGGGGGGGCCTCCTACAATGAGCAGTTCTTC.

This chain connects TRBV6-1 to TRBJ1-1; TRBD1 is a possible D gene (5 bases). Germline CDR1 and CDR2: MNHNS and SASEGT. This CDR3 is built from 15 residues. V was clipped by 3 bases and J by 1 base, with 12 bases between them. Here the CDR3 DNA reads TGTGCCAGCAGTGATGAGGGGTGGGGGAACACTGAAGCTTTCTTT. Protein product: CASSDEGWGNTEAFF.

The gene calls are TRBV25-1 and TRBJ1-2; D gene ambiguous. CDR1 is MGHDK and CDR2 is SYGVNS in the germline V gene. V shed 3 bases and J shed 7 bases, with 6 bases lying between them. The CDR3 is 11 residues long. The CDR3 is CASSDFRGYTF. CDR3 bases: TGTGCCAGCAGTGATTTTCGTGGCTACACCTTC.

V and J are TRBV7-6 and TRBJ2-3; D is possibly TRBD2 (6 bases). The CDR3 totals 13 residues. V lost 3 bases to trimming and J lost 11 bases, with 15 bases between them. Per germline, CDR1 SGHVS and CDR2 FNYEAQ. The CDR3 nucleotides are TGTGCCAGCAGCTTGGGACTGGAGATAGAGCAGTATTTT. The encoded protein is CASSLGLEIEQYF.

The rearrangement links TRBV9 to TRBJ2-2; D is perhaps TRBD1 or TRBD2 (5 bases each). The CDR3 is 17 residues long. Looked up from germline, CDR1 is SGDLS and CDR2 is YYNGEE. The V and J ends lost 3 bases and 0 bases respectively, with 15 bases between them. The CDR3 bases are TGTGCCAGCAGCGCCCCACGTGGGGGAACGAACACCGGGGAGCTGTTTTTT. Amino acids: CASSAPRGGTNTGELFF.

This rearrangement joins TRBV25-1 to TRBJ2-7, with 7 bases matching TRBD1. V trimming: 4 bases; J trimming: 6 bases; junction bases outside the gene matches: 6. The CDR3 totals 13 residues. Germline CDR1 reads MGHDK; CDR2 reads SYGVNS. As DNA, the CDR3 is TGTGCCAGCAGTGTACCGGGACAGTCCGAGCAGTACTTC. Translated, it gives CASSVPGQSEQYF.

V usage is TRBV5-1 and J usage is TRBJ2-2, with TRBD1 identical over 10 bases. Trimming took 2 bases from V and 5 from J; bases not matched to a gene: 9. The CDR3 runs to 17 residues. Germline V gene sequence: CDR1 SGHRS, CDR2 YFSETQ. The CDR3 DNA reads TGCGCCAGCAGCTTATCTTCCAGGACAGGGGGGACCGGGGAGCTGTTTTTT. This encodes CASSLSSRTGGTGELFF.

J is TRBJ1-1 and V is TRBV19; possible D gene TRBD1, 6 bases. Deletions cut 6 bases from V and 4 bases from J, with 18 bases between. The length of the CDR3 is 15 residues. The germline CDR1 and CDR2 sequences are LNHDA and SQIVND (reference sequence). This CDR3 reads CASRIQGRSSTEAFF. The CDR3 DNA reads TGTGCCAGTAGGATCCAGGGGCGATCGAGCACTGAAGCTTTCTTT.

This chain links TRBV5-5 with TRBJ1-1, with D perhaps matching TRBD1 (5 bases). CDR1 and CDR2 (germline): SGHKS, YYEKEE (reference sequence). Trimming cost V 4 bases and J 10 bases, with 14 bases left between them. This CDR3 has 12 amino acids. The CDR3 spells CASSLGVEGAFF. The CDR3 nucleotides read TGTGCCAGCAGCCTGGGGGTTGAGGGAGCTTTCTTT.

This CDR3 is CAAKGDRRTYEQYF. CDR3 sequence (DNA): TGTGCCGCCAAGGGGGACAGGAGGACCTACGAGCAGTACTTC. This chain links TRBV10-3 with TRBJ2-5, with 8 bases identical to TRBD1. Gene TRBJ2-7 matches the end of the DNA better, so the J call may be wrong. Germline CDR1 ENHRY, CDR2 SYGVKD. The CDR3 contains 14 residues.

V gene TRBV5-5 combines with J gene TRBJ2-4; D is possibly TRBD1 or TRBD2 (6 bases each). The germline V gene encodes CDR1 SGHKS and CDR2 YYEKEE (reference sequence). The CDR3 contains 17 residues. Trimming pared 4 bases from V and 0 bases from J, leaving 17 bases between. This CDR3 is CASSPVGGPLAKNIQYF. CDR3 sequence (DNA): TGTGCCAGCAGCCCGGTGGGGGGCCCCCTAGCCAAAAACATTCAGTACTTC.

With regard to this clone: The sample holds other DNA sequences that translate to the same CDR3. J is TRBJ1-1 and V is TRBV27; 9 nucleotides agree with TRBD1. The V gene end was trimmed by 5 bases and the J gene end by 0 bases; junction bases not matched to a gene: 4. The CDR3 sequence is 15 residues long. Looked up from germline, CDR1 is MNHEY and CDR2 is SMNVEV (reference sequence). This CDR3 reads CASSPGTGMNTEAFF. Here the CDR3 DNA reads TGTGCCAGCAGTCCCGGGACAGGGATGAACACTGAAGCTTTCTTT.

The chain is built from TRBV6-1 and TRBJ2-7, with TRBD2 matching 12 bases. This CDR3 comprises 17 residues. The V segment lost 4 bases and the J segment 1 base; nucleotides outside the gene matches: 8. Germline V gene sequence: CDR1 MNHNS, CDR2 SASEGT. CDR3 DNA sequence: TGTGCCAGCAGTGCGGGACTAGCGGGTGTTACTTCCTACGAGCAGTACTTC. Its protein is CASSAGLAGVTSYEQYF.

CDR3 amino acids: CASSPLTGTEQYF. The CDR3 bases are TGTGCCAGCAGCCCCTTGACAGGGACCGAGCAGTACTTC. The V call is TRBV21-1, the J call TRBJ2-7; TRBD1 is the table's D call, not checked against the DNA. TRBV21-1 is a recognized pseudogene. This CDR3 region has 13 residues.

The gene calls are TRBV7-8 and TRBJ2-2, with TRBD2 identical over 7 bases. This CDR3 comprises 15 residues. CDR1 and CDR2 from the germline V gene are SGHVS and FQNEAQ. V lost 4 bases to trimming and J lost 3 bases; unmatched junction nucleotides: 5. The CDR3 nucleotides are TGTGCCAGCAGCTCAAAGGGAGGGTACACCGGGGAGCTGTTTTTT. It codes for CASSSKGGYTGELFF. The full variable domain, its missing parts supplied by reference TRBV7-8 and TRBJ2-2, is GAGVSQSPRYKVAKRGQDVALRCDPISGHVSLFWYQQALGQGPEFLTYFQNEAQLDKSGLPSDRFFAERPEGSVSTLKIQRTQQEDSAVYLCASSSKGGYTGELFFGEGSRLTVL.

A word on this clone: Different DNA sequences within this sample yield the same CDR3. J is TRBJ1-1 and V is TRBV9, with a possible D match to TRBD1 (5 bases). There are 14 residues in the CDR3. Trimming stripped 0 bases from V and 0 bases from J, with 6 bases between. Looked up from germline, CDR1 is SGDLS and CDR2 is YYNGEE. This CDR3 reads CASSVAGLNTEAFF. DNA of the CDR3: TGTGCCAGCAGCGTAGCGGGGCTGAACACTGAAGCTTTCTTT.

The CDR3 sequence is CASSSGGYTGELFF. CDR3 bases: TGTGCCAGCAGTTCAGGGGGATACACCGGGGAGCTGTTTTTT. The genes are TRBV9 and TRBJ2-2, with 7 bases fitting TRBD1. Germline values: CDR1 SGDLS, CDR2 YYNGEE. The V gene end was trimmed by 5 bases and the J gene end by 3 bases; junction bases not matched to a gene: 4. This CDR3 is built from 14 residues.

The rearrangement joins TRBV9 to TRBJ1-1, with 8 positions matching TRBD1. With 4 bases clipped from V and 4 bases from J, the junction kept 6 bases outside the gene matches. The CDR3 runs 14 residues. Germline CDR1 SGDLS, CDR2 YYNGEE. CDR3 region: CASSLRTGGTEAFF. DNA for the CDR3: TGTGCCAGCAGCCTGAGAACAGGGGGCACTGAAGCTTTCTTT.

CDR3 residues: CASSEAAGLAPQETQYF. CDR3 DNA sequence: TGTGCCAGCAGTGAAGCGGCAGGACTAGCCCCCCAAGAGACCCAGTACTTC. J is TRBJ2-5 and V is TRBV6-1, with 8 bases identical to TRBD2. In germline, CDR1 is MNHNS, CDR2 SASEGT. The CDR3 is 17 residues long. V shed 0 bases, J shed 1 base, and the junction held 7 bases outside the gene matches.

The chain is built from TRBV10-1 and TRBJ1-5; D is uncertain. Germline V lookup: CDR1 WNHNN, CDR2 SYGVQD (reference sequence). The CDR3 spans 14 residues. V was cut by 1 base and J by 9 bases, with 13 bases left in between. This CDR3 is CASSEWPADAPQHF. CDR3 nucleotides: TGCGCCAGCAGTGAGTGGCCGGCCGATGCGCCCCAGCATTTT.

About this clone: A read error may account for a junction end that differs from germline. The CDR3 here is CAGSQDYRGEAFF. As DNA, the CDR3 is TGCGCCGGCAGCCAAGATTATAGGGGTGAAGCTTTCTTT. The chain joins TRBV4-1 to TRBJ1-1; D possibly corresponds to TRBD1 (5 bases). The germline CDR1 and CDR2 sequences are MGHRA and YSYEKL. The CDR3 totals 13 residues.

The chain couples TRBV4-1 to TRBJ2-1; D is unclear. Trimming removed 0 bases at V and 7 bases at J, with 13 bases between. The CDR3 covers 15 residues. Germline lookup yields CDR1 MGHRA and CDR2 YSYEKL. CDR3 loop: CASSQEGYPENEQFF. The DNA for the CDR3 is TGCGCCAGCAGCCAAGAAGGGTATCCGGAGAATGAGCAGTTCTTC.

This clone appeared a few times. This sequence joins TRBV2 and TRBJ1-1, with no clear D. Trimming removed 6 bases from V and 0 bases from J, with 8 bases in between. This CDR3 is built from 13 residues. Germline assignment: CDR1 SNHLY and CDR2 FYNNEI. The CDR3 sequence: CASSQFMNTEAFF. For the CDR3, the DNA is TGTGCCAGCAGCCAGTTCATGAACACTGAAGCTTTCTTT.

V usage is TRBV30 and J usage is TRBJ2-2; D perhaps matches TRBD1 (8 bases). The CDR3 extends over 14 amino acids. The V gene lost 2 bases and the J gene lost 4 bases, with 11 bases spanning the gap. The germline V gene has CDR1 GTSNPN and CDR2 SVGIG (reference sequence). CDR3 loop: CAWSTGGATGELFF. The CDR3 nucleotides are TGTGCCTGGAGTACAGGGGGGGCCACCGGGGAGCTGTTTTTT.